This TCR beta chain is drawn from a study of metastatic and nonmetastatic thyroid tumors (dated by TCRdb to 2018 to 2020). Notes on the research overall: Repertoires were compared across peripheral blood and tumor or nodule tissue samples from malignant and benign thyroid patients. The full study reports these points: TCR beta diversity was reported as significantly higher in malignant tumors than in benign nodules, in both blood and tumor samples.

No treatment had been received by any patient before thyroid surgery. Using T-cell receptor beta sequencing, the study looked back at clinical samples from patients collected from about 2011 to 2018. This clone was counted many times. Which antigen it targets is not known. It has no much larger one-base neighbor in the sample; base qualities were not kept. The CDR1 and CDR2 encoded by the germline V gene are KGHDR and SFDVKD. Its CDR3 holds 12 amino acids, cysteine through phenylalanine. Just CDR3 DNA is preserved here, 36 bases in frame from base 1. V trim: 9 bases; J trim: 4 bases; unmatched bases: 3. Library preparation used PCR. Reads for this sample came from an Illumina HiSeq 4000. High-throughput sequencing was used to profile the CDR3 region of the TCR beta-chain in every patient. The original pipeline was this. Drawing on CDR3 differences between clinicopathological groups, the researchers built a classifier meant to tell apart patients with distant-metastatic papillary thyroid cancer. Repertoire diversity was assessed with the Shannon index, and tumor-blood repertoire similarity with the Morisita-Horn index. TCRdb reprocessed the public reads (quality trimming at Q25 with fastp, clone calling with MiXCR) and kept in-frame beta chains. TCRdb assigned the V and J calls; the authors' analysis was not used. The sample table records approximately 17,000 clones; 16% of these occur just once. The ten largest clones take up approximately 18% of the sample.

The sequence is built from TRBV24-1 and TRBJ2-5, with 8 bases in between that match TRBD2. The TCR comes from a male donor with papillary thyroid cancer or a benign thyroid nodule (not recorded which). Some clones in this sample may be carry-over from other donors' samples. Sample: blood. The DNA sequence is as follows: TGTGCCACCCGGGGGGGGGGAGAGACCCAGTACTTC. Its translation reads: CATRGGGETQYF.